The clone carrying this T cell receptor (beta chain) has just a few counts. The target antigen is unknown. The V gene's germline CDR1 is LGHDT and CDR2 YNNKEL (reference sequence). The CDR3 contains 13 residues. Trimming left V 4 bases short and J 4 bases short, with 10 bases between. The sample comes from a study of early T cells in non-severe SARS-CoV-2 infection. Regarding the study as a whole: The VDJdb matching leaned toward anti-spike CD8 responses and overlooked private and CD4 specificities.

TCRdb called the 5' RACE reads again in MiXCR, with one record for every CDR3 protein. The table lists tens of thousands of distinct CDR3 sequences, around 13% of them singletons, with over 1% in the top ten. This sequence was found in an adult who was a healthcare worker with PCR-confirmed SARS-CoV-2 infection or an uninfected control (not recorded which). The donor label of this sample is uncertain. The sample in question was whole blood, obtained at baseline. The genes are TRBV3-1 and TRBJ1-2; D remains ambiguous. In DNA form, the CDR3 reads TGTGCCAGCAGCCGCGGGAGTATCTATGGCTACACCTTC. As protein: CASSRGSIYGYTF.